The T cell receptor (beta chain) under discussion was sequenced for a study of shared clonotypes between healthy human individuals. Study-wide points: Memory subsets generally showed smaller estimated richness than naive subsets did.

CDR1 is SEHNR, CDR2 FQNEAQ, per germline (reference sequence). The CDR3 length is 16 residues. The V and J ends lost 5 bases and 0 bases respectively, with 17 bases between them. On this clone: Its target is unknown.

Naive CD8 cells comprised CD45RO-negative, CCR7-positively selected cells, excluding terminally differentiated effector memory CD45RA+ cells. Researchers divided each subset's genomic DNA evenly across several immunoSEQ plates. About 30,000 T cell genomes, or roughly 200 ng DNA, went into the sorted-subset replicate PCRs. As handled by the study authors: ImmunoSEQ only sent back junction sequences with no quality scores, so filtering was done differently. TCRdb's copy holds only in-frame clones and misses some; the assay was immunoSEQ multiplex PCR. The V and J calls and clone size come from that table; D and trimming were worked out from the DNA. The table shows 700,000 to 950,000 clones, with approximately 97% occurring only once.

The chain employs TRBV7-9 and TRBJ2-7, with a weak D call TRBD2 (5 bases). The source is a man aged 25-45 years in good health. Sequences were obtained from naive CD8+ T cells sorted from blood. The CDR3 nucleotides are TGTGCCAGCAGCCCGCCGGGCTCTGGACTCTCCTACGAGCAGTACTTC. Translated, it gives CASSPPGSGLSYEQYF. The variable domain in full, completed from reference TRBV7-9 and TRBJ2-7, reads DTGVSQNPRHKITKRGQNVTFRCDPISEHNRLYWYRQTLGQGPEFLTYFQNEAQLEKSRLLSDRFSAERPKGSFSTLEIQRTEQGDSAMYLCASSPPGSGLSYEQYFGPGTRLTVT.